This T cell receptor (beta chain) was sequenced for a study of PD-1 blockade in classical Hodgkin lymphoma (dated by TCRdb to the early 2020s). Looking at the study overall: Nivolumab dosing was 3 mg/kg intravenously every 2 weeks, continuing until either disease progression or unacceptable toxicity. The study used CyTOF and TCR beta sequencing to define a peripheral blood immune signature of response to PD-1 blockade in classical Hodgkin lymphoma.

What the research found in general, with its limitations: CD4+ but not CD8+ TCR diversity rose significantly by C4D1 (p=0.0027 vs p=0.16), most apparent in complete responders (p=0.02). Trial patients achieving complete response had baseline diversity similar to newly diagnosed patients, whereas partial responders and progressors had significantly lower diversity. Lower diversity was observed in patients in whom nivolumab was started less than 1 year after ASCT, and these patients were excluded from later analyses so that confounding by immune reconstitution would be avoided. Only a single clinical trial cohort was studied, and what caused the repertoire differences, possibly disease activity or prior therapy, remained undefined. Newly diagnosed patients were reported to have lower baseline TCR diversity than healthy donors, and relapsed/refractory patients were reported to have lower baseline TCR diversity still.

The meaning of the sample's time point label: cycle 2 day 1 (C2D1) of nivolumab. All trial patients had relapsed after autologous stem cell transplantation, with cohorts A, B and C differing in prior brentuximab vedotin exposure. The trial cohort was composed of about 54 patients with relapsed/refractory classical Hodgkin lymphoma, for whom complete response, partial response or progressive disease was recorded as best overall response. Trial patients were treated with single-agent nivolumab in the multi-cohort phase II CheckMate 205 trial. An independent review committee assessed best overall response by applying the 2007 International Working Group response criteria. PBMCs from the trial were collected at three points: immediately before nivolumab initiation (C1D1), and during therapy at cycle 2 day 1 and cycle 4 day 1. Peripheral blood was collected in 8 mL Vacutainer Cell Preparation Tubes, from which PBMCs were isolated by centrifugation and then cryopreserved.

As for this clone: Its recognized antigen is unknown. Nothing much larger sits one base from this clone, and base qualities are not available.

The Qiagen DNeasy kit was used to extract genomic DNA both from unsorted PBMCs and from the negatively selected CD4+ and CD8+ fractions. TCR beta CDR3 regions were subjected to amplification by immunoSEQ multiplex PCR with primers that anneal to V and J segments. A synthetic immune receptor repertoire was used to minimize amplification bias, and any remaining bias was removed computationally after sequencing. As for the authors' bioinformatics: Repertoire diversity was quantified as the Shannon entropy index using custom Python scripts. Unsorted, CD4+ and CD8+ repertoires were analyzed separately, except for combined analyses in which CD4+ and CD8+ sequences were merged in silico. A clone was considered expanded if an increase in frequency of at least 2-fold after treatment relative to C1D1 was found, and a pseudocount of 0.5 was applied to clones undetected at baseline. Singleton clones were defined as clones with 0 or 1 copy at C1D1, and non-singleton clones were defined as clones with 2 or more copies. Clones expanded in unsorted samples were annotated as CD4+, CD8+ or unknown by matching protein sequences in sorted samples from the same patient. Wilcoxon tests on paired samples were used to test diversity changes from C1D1 to C4D1. TCRdb provides this immuneACCESS table in a form limited to in-frame rearrangements. Some clones are lacking; in checked studies, under half of them reflect an unresolved V gene, and why the rest are absent is not known. Clonal size and the V and J genes are those of that table, whereas D and trimming came from the DNA. The sample includes about 7,400 clones, with around 78% observed a single time. Jointly, the top ten make up about half of the sample.

The germline V gene encodes CDR1 MGHRA and CDR2 YSYEKL. Including the terminal cysteine and phenylalanine, the CDR3 comprises 14 residues. Here the CDR3 DNA is all that survives: 42 bases in frame from base 1. After removal of 4 bases from V and 0 bases from J, the junction retains 3 bases not matched to a gene. The rearrangement joined TRBV4-1 to TRBJ2-7; 7 middle bases align to TRBD1. The receptor's source is a human donor with classical Hodgkin lymphoma. The sequencing here drew on peripheral blood mononuclear cells (PBMCs), taken before the second cycle of nivolumab. CDR3 loop: CASSLWDSSYEQYF. The sequenced DNA: TGCGCCAGCAGCCTATGGGACAGCTCCTACGAGCAGTACTTC.